This TCR beta chain was sequenced during a study of CXCR3-negative and CXCR3-positive naive CD8 T cells. Study-level findings and limits: Upon cryopreservation, CXCR3 expression partially decreased, and most assays used fresh PBMCs. Memory cells differed in TRBV-TRBJ usage, but naive CXCR3-negative and CXCR3-positive cells had similar usage.

CDR1 and CDR2 (germline): SEHNR, FQNEAQ (reference sequence). The CDR3 contains 16 residues. Concerning this clonotype itself: Its cognate antigen is unknown.

Per CD8+ T cell subset, triplicate sorts of approximately 270,000 cells each were done. The study made its TRB cDNA libraries by 5' RACE, adding UMI labels. TCRdb reprocessed the 5' RACE reads, with one entry per CDR3 protein and no DNA. In total, the table holds some 45,000 distinct CDR3 sequences. Sequencing used naive CXCR3- CD8+ T cells from blood. As to subset: CD45RO-CCR7+CD27+CD95- naive CD8+ T cells lacking CXCR3 (TNR3-). The receptor was isolated from a human donor in good health. Some clones in this sample may be carry-over from other donors' samples. The V and J genes are TRBV7-9 and TRBJ1-4; absent DNA, TCRdb's TRBD1 call cannot be checked. The CDR3 is CASSLLSGQGDEKLFF.